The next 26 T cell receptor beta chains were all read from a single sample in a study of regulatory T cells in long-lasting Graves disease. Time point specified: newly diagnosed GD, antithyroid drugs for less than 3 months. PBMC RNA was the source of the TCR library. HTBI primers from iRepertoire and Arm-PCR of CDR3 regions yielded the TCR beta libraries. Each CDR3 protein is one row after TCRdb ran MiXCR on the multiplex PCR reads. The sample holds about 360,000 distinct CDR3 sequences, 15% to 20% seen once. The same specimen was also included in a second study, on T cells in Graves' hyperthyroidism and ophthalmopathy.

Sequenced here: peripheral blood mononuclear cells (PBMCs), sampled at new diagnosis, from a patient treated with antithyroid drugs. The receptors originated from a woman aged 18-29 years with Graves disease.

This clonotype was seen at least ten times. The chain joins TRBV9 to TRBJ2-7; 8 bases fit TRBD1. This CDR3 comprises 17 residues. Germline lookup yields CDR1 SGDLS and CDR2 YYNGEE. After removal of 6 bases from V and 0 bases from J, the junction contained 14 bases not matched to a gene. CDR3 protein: CASNDRGWPGGSYEQYF. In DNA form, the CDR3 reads TGTGCCAGCAATGACAGGGGCTGGCCTGGGGGCTCCTACGAGCAGTACTTC.

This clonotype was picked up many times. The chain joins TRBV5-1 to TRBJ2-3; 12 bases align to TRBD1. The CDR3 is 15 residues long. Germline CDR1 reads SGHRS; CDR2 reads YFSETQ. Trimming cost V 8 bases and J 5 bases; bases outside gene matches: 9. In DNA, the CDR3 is TGCGCCAGTGAAGGGACAGGGGGCGCGAGAGATACGCAGTATTTT. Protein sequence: CASEGTGGARDTQYF. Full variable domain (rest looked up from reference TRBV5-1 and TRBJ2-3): KAGVTQTPRYLIKTRGQQVTLSCSPISGHRSVSWYQQTPGQGLQFLFEYFSETQRNKGNFPGRFSGRQFSNSRSEMNVSTLELGDSALYLCASEGTGGARDTQYFGPGTRLTVL.

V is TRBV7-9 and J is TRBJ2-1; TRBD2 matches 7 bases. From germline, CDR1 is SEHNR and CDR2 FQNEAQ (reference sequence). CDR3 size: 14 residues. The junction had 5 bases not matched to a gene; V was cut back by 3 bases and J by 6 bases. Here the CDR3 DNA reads TGTGCCAGCAGCTTGGGACTACCTATCAATGAGCAGTTCTTC. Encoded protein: CASSLGLPINEQFF.

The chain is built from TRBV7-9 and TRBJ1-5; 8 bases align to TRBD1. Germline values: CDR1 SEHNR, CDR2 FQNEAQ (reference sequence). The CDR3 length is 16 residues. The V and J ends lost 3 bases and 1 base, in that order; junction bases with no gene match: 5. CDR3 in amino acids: CASSLDRVGSNQPQHF. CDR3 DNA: TGTGCCAGCAGCTTGGACAGGGTGGGGAGCAATCAGCCCCAGCATTTT.

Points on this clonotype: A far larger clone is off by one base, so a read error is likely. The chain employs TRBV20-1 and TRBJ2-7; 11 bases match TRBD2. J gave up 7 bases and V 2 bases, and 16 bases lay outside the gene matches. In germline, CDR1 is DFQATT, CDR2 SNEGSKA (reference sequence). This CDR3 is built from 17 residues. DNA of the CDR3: TGCAGTGCTAGACCTTCCCCCGGGACTAGCGGATACAATGAGCAGTACTTC. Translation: CSARPSPGTSGYNEQYF.

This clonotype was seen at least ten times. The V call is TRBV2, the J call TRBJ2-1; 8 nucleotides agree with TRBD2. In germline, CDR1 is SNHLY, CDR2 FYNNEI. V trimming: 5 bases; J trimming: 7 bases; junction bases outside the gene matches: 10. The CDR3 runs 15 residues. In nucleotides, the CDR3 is TGTGCCAGCAGTCCCCGAGGCCCGGGGGGGAATGAGCAGTTCTTC. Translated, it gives CASSPRGPGGNEQFF. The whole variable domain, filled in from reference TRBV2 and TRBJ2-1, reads EPEVTQTPSHQVTQMGQEVILRCVPISNHLYFYWYRQILGQKVEFLVSFYNNEISEKSEIFDDQFSVERPDGSNFTLKIRSTKLEDSAMYFCASSPRGPGGNEQFFGPGTRLTVL.

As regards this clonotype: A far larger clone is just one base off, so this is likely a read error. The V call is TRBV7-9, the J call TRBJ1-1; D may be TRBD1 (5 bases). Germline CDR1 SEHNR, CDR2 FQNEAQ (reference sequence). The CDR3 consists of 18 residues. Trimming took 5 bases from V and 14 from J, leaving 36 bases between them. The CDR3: CASSRVFRTLPGPPEVFF. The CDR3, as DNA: TGTGCCAGCAGCAGAGTGTTCCGCACCCTCCCGGGGCCCCCTGAAGTGTTCTTT.

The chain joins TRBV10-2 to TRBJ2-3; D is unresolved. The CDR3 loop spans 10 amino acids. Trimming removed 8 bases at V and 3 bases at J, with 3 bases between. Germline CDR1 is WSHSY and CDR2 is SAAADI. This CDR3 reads CASGTDTQYF. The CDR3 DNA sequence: TGCGCCAGCGGGACAGATACGCAGTATTTT.

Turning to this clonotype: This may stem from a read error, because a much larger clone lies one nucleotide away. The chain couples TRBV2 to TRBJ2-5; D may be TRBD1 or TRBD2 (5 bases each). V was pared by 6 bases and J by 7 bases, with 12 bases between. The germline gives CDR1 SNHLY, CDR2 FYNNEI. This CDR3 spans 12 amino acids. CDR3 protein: CASRGVGVTQYF. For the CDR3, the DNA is TGTGCCAGCAGGGGGGTTGGGGTGACCCAGTACTTC.

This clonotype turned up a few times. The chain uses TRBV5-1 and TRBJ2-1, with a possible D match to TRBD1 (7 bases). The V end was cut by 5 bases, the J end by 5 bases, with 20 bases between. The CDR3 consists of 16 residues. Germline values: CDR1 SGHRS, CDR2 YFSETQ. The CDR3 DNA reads TGCGCCAGCAGTATCCGGCAGGGGGGCCCCAACAATGAGCAGTTCTTC. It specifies CASSIRQGGPNNEQFF.

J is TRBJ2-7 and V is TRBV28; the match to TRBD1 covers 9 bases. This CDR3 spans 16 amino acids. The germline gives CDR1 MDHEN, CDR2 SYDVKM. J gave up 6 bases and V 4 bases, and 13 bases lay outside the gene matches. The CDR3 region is CASSSWGTGFLTEQYF. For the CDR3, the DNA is TGTGCCAGCAGTTCCTGGGGGACAGGGTTCCTAACCGAGCAGTACTTC.

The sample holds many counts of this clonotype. The CDR3 is CASSTRQGPPTDTQYF. As DNA, the CDR3 is TGTGCCAGCAGCACCCGACAGGGTCCCCCCACAGATACGCAGTATTTT. The rearrangement joins TRBV9 to TRBJ2-3, with 7 bases fitting TRBD1. CDR1 and CDR2 from the germline V gene are SGDLS and YYNGEE. The V gene end was trimmed by 4 bases and the J gene end by 2 bases; junction bases not matched to a gene: 10. The CDR3 has 16 amino acids.

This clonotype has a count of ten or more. For the CDR3, the DNA is TGCAGCGTTGCGGTAGGTGACGAGCAGTACTTC. This codes for CSVAVGDEQYF. The rearrangement uses TRBV29-1 and TRBJ2-7, with D unresolved. V shed 4 bases and J shed 5 bases, with 9 bases lying between them. The germline V gene has CDR1 SQVTM and CDR2 ANQGSEA. The CDR3 is 11 residues long.

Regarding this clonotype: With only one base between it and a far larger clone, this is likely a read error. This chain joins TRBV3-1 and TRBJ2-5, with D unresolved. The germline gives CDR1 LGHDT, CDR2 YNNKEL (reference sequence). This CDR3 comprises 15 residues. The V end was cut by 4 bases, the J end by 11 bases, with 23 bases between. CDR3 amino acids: CASSRASASYNEQYF. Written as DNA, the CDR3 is TGTGCCAGCAGCCGCGCCTCGGCCTCCTACAATGAGCAGTACTTC.

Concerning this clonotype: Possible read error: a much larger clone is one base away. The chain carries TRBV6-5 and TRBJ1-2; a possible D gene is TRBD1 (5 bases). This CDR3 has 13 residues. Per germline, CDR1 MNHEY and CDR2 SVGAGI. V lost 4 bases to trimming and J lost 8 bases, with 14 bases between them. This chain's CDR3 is CASSLQDPRGYTF. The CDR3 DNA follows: TGTGCCAGCAGTTTACAGGACCCCAGAGGCTACACCTTC.

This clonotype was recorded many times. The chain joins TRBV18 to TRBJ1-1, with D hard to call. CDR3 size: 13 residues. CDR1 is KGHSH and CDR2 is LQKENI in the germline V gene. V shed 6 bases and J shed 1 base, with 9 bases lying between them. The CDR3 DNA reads TGTGCCAGCTCCCCGGCAGCGAACACTGAAGCTTTCTTT. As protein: CASSPAANTEAFF.

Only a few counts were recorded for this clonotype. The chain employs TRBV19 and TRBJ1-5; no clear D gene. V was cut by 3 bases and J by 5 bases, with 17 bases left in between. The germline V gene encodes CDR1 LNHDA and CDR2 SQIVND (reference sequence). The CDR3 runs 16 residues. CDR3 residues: CASSILQPQADQPQHF. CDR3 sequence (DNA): TGTGCCAGTAGTATTTTGCAGCCACAAGCCGATCAGCCCCAGCATTTT. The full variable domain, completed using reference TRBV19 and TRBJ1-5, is DGGITQSPKYLFRKEGQNVTLSCEQNLNHDAMYWYRQDPGQGLRLIYYSQIVNDFQKGDIAEGYSVSREKKESFPLTVTSAQKNPTAFYLCASSILQPQADQPQHFGDGTRLSIL.

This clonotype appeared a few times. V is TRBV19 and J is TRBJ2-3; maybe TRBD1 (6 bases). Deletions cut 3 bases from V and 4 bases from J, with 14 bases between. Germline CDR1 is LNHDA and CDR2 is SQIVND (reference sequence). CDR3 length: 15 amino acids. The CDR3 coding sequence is TGTGCCAGTAGTATCCGGGCAGGGGAAGCAGATACGCAGTATTTT. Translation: CASSIRAGEADTQYF.

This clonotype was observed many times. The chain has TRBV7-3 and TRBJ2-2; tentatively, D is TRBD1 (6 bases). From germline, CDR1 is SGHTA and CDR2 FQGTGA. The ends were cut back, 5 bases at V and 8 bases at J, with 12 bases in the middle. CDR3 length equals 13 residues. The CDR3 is CASSRGQKGELFF. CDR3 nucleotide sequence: TGTGCCAGCAGCCGAGGACAGAAAGGGGAGCTGTTTTTT.

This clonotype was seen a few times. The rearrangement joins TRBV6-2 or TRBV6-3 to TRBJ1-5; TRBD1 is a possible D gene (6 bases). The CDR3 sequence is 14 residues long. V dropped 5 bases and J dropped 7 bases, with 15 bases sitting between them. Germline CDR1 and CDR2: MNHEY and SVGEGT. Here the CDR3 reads CASSEAGGQQPQHF. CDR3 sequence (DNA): TGTGCCAGCAGTGAAGCGGGGGGGCAGCAGCCCCAGCATTTT.

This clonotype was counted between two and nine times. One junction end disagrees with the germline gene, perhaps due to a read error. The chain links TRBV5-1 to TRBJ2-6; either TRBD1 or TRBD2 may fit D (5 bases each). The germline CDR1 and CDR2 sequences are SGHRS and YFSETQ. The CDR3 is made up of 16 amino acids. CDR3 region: CASSSPGGRGANVPTF. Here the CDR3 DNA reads TGCGCCAGCAGCTCCCCAGGTGGGAGAGGGGCCAACGTCCCGACTTTC.

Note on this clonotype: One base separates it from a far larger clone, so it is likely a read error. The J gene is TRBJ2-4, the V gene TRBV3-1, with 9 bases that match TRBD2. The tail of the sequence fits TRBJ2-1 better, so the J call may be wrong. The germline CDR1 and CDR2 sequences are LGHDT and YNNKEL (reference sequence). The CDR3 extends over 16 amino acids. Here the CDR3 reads CASSKDRWRGGDEQFF. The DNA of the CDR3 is TGTGCCAGCAGCAAAGATCGGTGGCGGGGGGGCGATGAGCAGTTCTTC.

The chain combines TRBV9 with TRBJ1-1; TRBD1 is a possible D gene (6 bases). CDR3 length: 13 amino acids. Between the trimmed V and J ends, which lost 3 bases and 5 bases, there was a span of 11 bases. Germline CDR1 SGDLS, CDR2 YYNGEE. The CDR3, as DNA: TGTGCCAGCAGCGGGGGGGGGCGGACTGAAGCTTTCTTT. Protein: CASSGGGRTEAFF.

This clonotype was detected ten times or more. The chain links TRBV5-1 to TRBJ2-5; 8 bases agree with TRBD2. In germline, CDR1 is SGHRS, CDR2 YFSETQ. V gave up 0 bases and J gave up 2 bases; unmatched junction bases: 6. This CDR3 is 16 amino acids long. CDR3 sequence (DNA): TGCGCCAGCAGCTTGGATCTTAGCGGGGCACAAGAGACCCAGTACTTC. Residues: CASSLDLSGAQETQYF. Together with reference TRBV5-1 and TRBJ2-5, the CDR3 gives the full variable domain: KAGVTQTPRYLIKTRGQQVTLSCSPISGHRSVSWYQQTPGQGLQFLFEYFSETQRNKGNFPGRFSGRQFSNSRSEMNVSTLELGDSALYLCASSLDLSGAQETQYFGPGTRLLVL.

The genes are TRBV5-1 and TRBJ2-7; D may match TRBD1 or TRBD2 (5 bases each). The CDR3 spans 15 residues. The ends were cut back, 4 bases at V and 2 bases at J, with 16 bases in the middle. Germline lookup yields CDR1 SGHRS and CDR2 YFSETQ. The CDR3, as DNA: TGCGCCAGCAGCCATGGGGCGGGTTCCACCTACGAGCAGTACTTC. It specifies CASSHGAGSTYEQYF.

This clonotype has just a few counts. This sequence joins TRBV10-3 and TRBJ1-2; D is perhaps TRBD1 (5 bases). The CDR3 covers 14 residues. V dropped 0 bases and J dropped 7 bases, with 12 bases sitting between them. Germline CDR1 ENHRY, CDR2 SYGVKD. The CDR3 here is CAISESGTRPGYTF. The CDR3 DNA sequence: TGTGCCATCAGTGAGTCGGGGACCCGTCCTGGCTACACCTTC.